This T cell receptor (beta chain) was found in a study of blood T cell repertoires in COVID-19. About the research overall: PBMCs, B-cell-depleted T cells, or T cells provided the cDNA or gDNA that made up the material.

Per the study methods: Nucleated cell counts were estimated from reference gene primer amplification. The data were produced by immunoSEQ multiplex PCR, yet TCRdb's version contains in-frame clones alone and is incomplete. The DNA was the basis for D and trimming; V, J and clone size are from that table. Of roughly 200,000 clones listed, 80% to 90% are singletons. CDR1 is KGHSH, CDR2 LQKENI, per germline. Deletions cut 3 bases from V and 1 base from J, with 12 bases between. This CDR3 comprises 15 residues. This sequence joins TRBV18 and TRBJ1-1; no firm D call. The sequenced sample was peripheral blood. The receptor's source is a man between 60 and 70 years old with acute or convalescent COVID-19. The chain's CDR3 is CASSPIVPRNTEAFF. CDR3 in DNA: TGTGCCAGCTCACCGATTGTCCCTAGGAACACTGAAGCTTTCTTT.